Listed below are T cell receptor beta chains from one sample, sequenced in a study of T cell responses to AZD1222 COVID-19 vaccine. Assay: immunoSEQ multiplex PCR; the TCRdb copy retains only in-frame clones and omits some. This table has roughly 110,000 clones, approximately 87% appearing once. The sequencing used peripheral blood, collected on day 0 of AZD1222 vaccination. The source is an adult in good health. The CDR3 runs from the conserved cysteine through the conserved F or W. The order of the fields is J gene, V gene, D gene, clone size, CDR3 protein, CDR3 DNA. A D gene is named only where the DNA matches it firmly. Rows may omit the clone size; those that give it use once, few, many or a size class.

>TRBJ1-4|TRBV10-3|-|once
CAISAREANEKLFF
TGTGCCATCAGTGCTAGGGAGGCTAATGAAAAACTGTTTTTT
>TRBJ1-4|TRBV20-1|-|-
CSASLGHANEKLFF
TGCAGTGCTAGTCTCGGACACGCTAATGAAAAACTGTTTTTT
>TRBJ2-5|TRBV5-1|TRBD2|-
CASTPGRQESIQETQYF
TGCGCCAGCACCCCCGGGAGGCAGGAGTCTATCCAAGAGACCCAGTACTTC
>TRBJ1-1|TRBV6-5|-|-
CASSYRRGANTEAFF
TGTGCCAGCAGTTACCGCCGGGGGGCCAACACTGAAGCTTTCTTT
>TRBJ1-2|TRBV6-5|-|-
CASSYSLGYGYTF
TGTGCCAGCAGTTACTCGCTGGGCTATGGCTACACCTTC
>TRBJ2-1|TRBV18|TRBD2|-
CASSPRTSRDDEQFF
TGTGCCAGCTCACCACGGACTAGCCGGGACGATGAGCAGTTCTTC
>TRBJ2-5|TRBV10-1|-|once
CASSESGEETQYF
TGCGCCAGCAGTGAGTCTGGGGAAGAGACCCAGTACTTC
>TRBJ2-7|TRBV6-6|-|-
CASSYPTDYEQYF
TGTGCCAGCAGTTACCCGACAGATTACGAGCAGTACTTC
>TRBJ1-2|TRBV7-2|-|-
CASSPPAGLYGYTF
TGTGCCAGCAGCCCACCGGCAGGACTCTATGGCTACACCTTC
>TRBJ1-1|TRBV11-2|-|-
CASSLAGGLAFF
TGTGCCAGCAGCTTAGCAGGTGGGTTGGCTTTCTTT
>TRBJ2-1|TRBV19|TRBD1|-
CASNPGQRNNEQFF
TGTGCCAGTAATCCGGGACAGAGAAACAATGAGCAGTTCTTC
>TRBJ1-1|TRBV7-2|-|once
CASSLAGVNTEAFF
TGTGCCAGCAGCTTAGCAGGAGTGAACACTGAAGCTTTCTTT
>TRBJ2-7|TRBV6-2/TRBV6-3|-|-
CASSSPSVYEQYF
TGTGCCAGCAGTTCCCCCTCTGTCTACGAGCAGTACTTC
>TRBJ2-1|TRBV27|-|-
CASIDGYNEQFF
TGTGCCAGCATAGACGGCTACAATGAGCAGTTCTTC